This TCR beta chain stems from a study of regulatory T cells in long-lasting Graves disease. Arm-PCR of CDR3 regions and iRepertoire HTBI primers were used to build TCR beta libraries. TCRdb itself ran the multiplex PCR reads through MiXCR, one entry per CDR3 protein. The repertoire holds 300,000 to 450,000 distinct CDR3 sequences, with roughly 16% as singletons. The time point here: newly diagnosed GD, antithyroid drugs for less than 3 months. PBMC-extracted RNA yielded the TCR library. Germline V gene lookup returns CDR1 LNHDA and CDR2 SQIVND (reference sequence). V was cut by 5 bases and J by 1 base, with 11 bases left in between. The CDR3 length is 14 residues. Ten or more counts support this clonotype.

The sequenced sample was peripheral blood mononuclear cells (PBMCs), obtained at new diagnosis, from a patient treated with antithyroid drugs. The rearrangement links TRBV19 to TRBJ1-1; no firm D call. The TCR originated in a female donor with Graves disease. The DNA for the CDR3 is TGTGCCAGTAGTGCTCAAAGGTCGAACACTGAAGCTTTCTTT. This gives the protein CASSAQRSNTEAFF.